This T cell receptor beta chain appears in the sequencing data of a study of cytomegalovirus exposure and HLA in healthy donors. The wider study: The platform used for the roughly 130 validation repertoires matched that of the roughly 670 first-cohort repertoires, a later analysis reported. Overall study results and limits: In vitro work confirmed that a few CMV-associated chains recognize CMV antigens. According to the study, around 160 TCR beta chains were cytomegalovirus-associated.

This CDR3 comprises 17 residues. V shed 0 bases and J shed 4 bases, with 17 bases lying between them. Germline lookup yields CDR1 SGHRS and CDR2 YFSETQ. Sequencing used immunoSEQ multiplex PCR; TCRdb keeps in-frame clones, though not all of them. This table holds 150,000 to 200,000 clones, approximately 89% found once. As for this clone: Its antigen remains unidentified.

This TCR was sampled from a man aged 30-40 years in good health and CMV-seropositive. The source material was PBMCs. The chain combines TRBV5-1 with TRBJ2-1; TRBD1 is a possible D gene (5 bases). The CDR3 DNA sequence: TGCGCCAGCAGCTTGGGGGCTGGTCCTGGGGCTTACAATGAGCAGTTCTTC. It codes for CASSLGAGPGAYNEQFF.